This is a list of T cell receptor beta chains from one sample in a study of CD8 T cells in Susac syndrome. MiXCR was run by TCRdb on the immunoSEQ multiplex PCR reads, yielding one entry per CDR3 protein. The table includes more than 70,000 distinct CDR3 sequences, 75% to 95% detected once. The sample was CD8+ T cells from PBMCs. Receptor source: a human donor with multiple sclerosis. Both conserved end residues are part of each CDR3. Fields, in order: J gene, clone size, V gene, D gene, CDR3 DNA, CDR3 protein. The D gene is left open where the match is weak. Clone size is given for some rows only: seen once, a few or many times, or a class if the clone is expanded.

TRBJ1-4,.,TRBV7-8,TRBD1,TGTGCCAGCAGCGGCCGGACAGGGGTAGGGGAAAAACTGTTTTTT,CASSGRTGVGEKLFF
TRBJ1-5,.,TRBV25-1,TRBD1,TGTGCCAGCAGTGACGCCGGGACAGGCCTAAATCAGCCCCAGCATTTT,CASSDAGTGLNQPQHF
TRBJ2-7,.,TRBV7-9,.,TGTGCCAGCAGCCCCCTTTACGACGGAAGCTCCTACGAGCAGTACTTC,CASSPLYDGSSYEQYF
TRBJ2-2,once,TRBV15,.,TGTGCCACCAGCAGACCGACAGGGAACACCGGGGAGCTGTTTTTT,CATSRPTGNTGELFF
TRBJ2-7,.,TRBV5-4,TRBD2,TGTGCCAGCAGCTTGGGAGCGGGAGAGGGGCTTTCGGAGCAGTACTTC,CASSLGAGEGLSEQYF
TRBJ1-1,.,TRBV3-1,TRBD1,TGTGCCAGCAGCCAAGTCCACAGGGGAAGTAGTACTGAAGCTTTCTTT,CASSQVHRGSSTEAFF
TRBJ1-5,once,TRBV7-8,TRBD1,TGTGCCAGCAGCTCCCGGACAGGGGTTAGCAATCAGCCCCAGCATTTT,CASSSRTGVSNQPQHF
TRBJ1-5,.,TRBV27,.,TGTGCCAGCAGTTTATCGGCCAATCAGCCCCAGCATTTT,CASSLSANQPQHF
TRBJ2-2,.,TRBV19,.,TGTGCCAGTAGCTGGACACCGGCGCTCACCGGGGAGCTGTTTTTT,CASSWTPALTGELFF
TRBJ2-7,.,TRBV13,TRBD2,TGTGCCAGCAGCCAACGTAGCGGGAGGGGGTACGAGCAGTACTTC,CASSQRSGRGYEQYF
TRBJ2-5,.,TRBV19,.,TGTGCCAGTAGTTCGCAATTCGGGGTACAAGAGACCCAGTACTTC,CASSSQFGVQETQYF
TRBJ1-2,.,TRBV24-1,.,TGTGCCACCAGTGATCCCGTTTGGGGGTACGGCTACACCTTC,CATSDPVWGYGYTF
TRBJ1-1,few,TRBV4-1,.,TGCGCCAGCAGCCAAGACAGGAACACTGAAGCTTTCTTT,CASSQDRNTEAFF
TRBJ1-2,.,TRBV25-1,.,TGTGCCAGCGCAGCAGTGGGGAGACACTATGGCTACACCTTC,CASAAVGRHYGYTF
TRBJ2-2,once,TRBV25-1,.,TGTGCCAGCAGTGCTGGCAGGGTGAAGGGGGAGCTGTTTTTT,CASSAGRVKGELFF
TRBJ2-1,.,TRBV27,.,TGTGCCAGCAGCCCGGGCGGGGCCATCAATGAGCAGCTCTTC,CASSPGGAINEQLF
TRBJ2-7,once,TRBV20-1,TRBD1,TGCAGTGCCAGGGACAGGGTTAGAGGGGAGCAGTACTTC,CSARDRVRGEQYF
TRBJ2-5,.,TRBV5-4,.,TGTGCCAGCAGCGGGAGGACTGACCGTGGGACCCAGTACTTC,CASSGRTDRGTQYF
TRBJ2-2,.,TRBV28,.,TGTGCCAGCAGTTTATGGGGAGCGACGAACACCGGGGAGCTGTTTTTT,CASSLWGATNTGELFF
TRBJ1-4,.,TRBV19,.,TGTGCCAGTAGTATGTTGACCGGGTTCGGGAAACTGTTTTTT,CASSMLTGFGKLFF
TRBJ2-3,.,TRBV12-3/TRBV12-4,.,TGTGCCAGCAGTCCCCTGAGGGGAGATACGCAGTATTTT,CASSPLRGDTQYF
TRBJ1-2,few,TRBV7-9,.,TGTGCCAGCACCTCTAAGGTCGCCATATATGGCTACACCTTC,CASTSKVAIYGYTF
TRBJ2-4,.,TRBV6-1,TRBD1,TGTGCCAGCGGGGACAGGGTACTGGCGGGAGTCAAAAACATTCAGTACTTC,CASGDRVLAGVKNIQYF
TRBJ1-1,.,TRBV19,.,TGTGCCAGTAGTCTCAGGACAGAATTGAACACTGAAGCTTTCTTT,CASSLRTELNTEAFF
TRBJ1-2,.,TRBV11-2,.,TGTGCCAGCAGTTCAGGGATCTATGGCTACACCTTC,CASSSGIYGYTF
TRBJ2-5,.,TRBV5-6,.,TGTGCCAGCAGCTTGGAGTTAACAGGGAGGCTGGAGACCCAGTACTTC,CASSLELTGRLETQYF
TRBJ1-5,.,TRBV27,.,TGTGCCAGCAGTCCCAGGGATAGCAATCAGCCCCAGCATTTT,CASSPRDSNQPQHF
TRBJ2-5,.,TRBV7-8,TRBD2,TGTGCCAGCAGCTTAGGGACTAGCGGGAGATGGGAGACCCAGTACTTC,CASSLGTSGRWETQYF
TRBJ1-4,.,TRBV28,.,TGTGCCAGCAGTTACAGGCTAAAGGGTGAAAAACTGTTTTTT,CASSYRLKGEKLFF
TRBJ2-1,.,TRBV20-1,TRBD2,TGCAGTGCTAGAGTTAGCGGGAGAGGGCCCGCCTACAATGAGCAGTTCTTC,CSARVSGRGPAYNEQFF
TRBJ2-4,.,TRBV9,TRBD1,TGTGCCAGCAGCGTAGGTTTAGGGGGCGCCGGGGACATTCAGTACTTC,CASSVGLGGAGDIQYF
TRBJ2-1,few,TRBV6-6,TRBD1,TGTGCCAGCAGTTTGCCAGGGGGTGGAAATGAGCAGTTCTTC,CASSLPGGGNEQFF
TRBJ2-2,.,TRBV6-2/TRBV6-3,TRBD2,TGTGCCAGCAGCTGGGCCGGGACTAGCGGGAGTGTACGTAACACCGGGGAGCTGTTTTTT,CASSWAGTSGSVRNTGELFF
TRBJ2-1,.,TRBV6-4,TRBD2,TGTGCCAGCAGTGACTCTGGGGGAGAAAGCGGGGGCGATTACAATGAGCAGTTCTTC,CASSDSGGESGGDYNEQFF
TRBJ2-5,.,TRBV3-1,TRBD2,TGTGCCAGCAGCCAAGAACTAGCGGGAGGGCCAGGGGAGACCCAGTACTTC,CASSQELAGGPGETQYF
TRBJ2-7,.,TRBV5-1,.,TGCGCCAGCAGCTTGTACGCTAGCGACTACGAGCAGTACTTC,CASSLYASDYEQYF
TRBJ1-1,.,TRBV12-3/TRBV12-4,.,TGTGCCAGCAGTTTGGTGGGTACGAACACTGAAGCTTTCTTT,CASSLVGTNTEAFF
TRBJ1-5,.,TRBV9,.,TGTGCCAGCAGCGCCGGGGGAGGGGTGGGACAGCCCCAGCATTTT,CASSAGGGVGQPQHF
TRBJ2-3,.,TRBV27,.,TGTGCCAGCAGTTTTTCTGATAGCACAGATACGCAGTATTTT,CASSFSDSTDTQYF
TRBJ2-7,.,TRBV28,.,TGTGCCAGCAGTCTACGACGGACCTACGAGCAGTACTTC,CASSLRRTYEQYF
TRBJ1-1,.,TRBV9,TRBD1,TGTGCCAGCAGCTCTATGTCCGGGACAGGCGGGGGTACCACTGAAGCTTTCTTT,CASSSMSGTGGGTTEAFF
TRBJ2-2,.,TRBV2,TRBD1,TGTGCCAGCACCCGGACAGGGGGCAGTACCGGGGAGCTGTTTTTT,CASTRTGGSTGELFF
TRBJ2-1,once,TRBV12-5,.,TGTGCTAGTGGGCCCCCCGGGGCAGCCACTTCCTACAATGAGCAGTTCTTC,CASGPPGAATSYNEQFF